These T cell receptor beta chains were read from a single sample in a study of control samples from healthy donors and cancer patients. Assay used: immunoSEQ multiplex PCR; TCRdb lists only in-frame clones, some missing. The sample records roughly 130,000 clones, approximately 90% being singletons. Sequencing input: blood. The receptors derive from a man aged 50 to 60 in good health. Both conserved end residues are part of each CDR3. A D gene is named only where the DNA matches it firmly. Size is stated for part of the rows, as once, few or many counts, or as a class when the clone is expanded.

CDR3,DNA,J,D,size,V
CASSPPQGGLHGYTF,TGTGCCAGCAGTCCCCCACAGGGAGGTCTCCATGGCTACACCTTC,TRBJ1-2,-,-,TRBV28
CASSQGYSNQPQHF,TGTGCCAGCAGCCAAGGTTATAGCAATCAGCCCCAGCATTTT,TRBJ1-5,-,-,TRBV3-1/TRBV3-2
CASSVGTSGYNEQFF,TGTGCCAGCAGCGTTGGGACTAGCGGCTACAATGAGCAGTTCTTC,TRBJ2-1,TRBD2,-,TRBV9
CASSLTAGNTIYF,TGTGCCAGCAGTTTAACAGCTGGAAACACCATATATTTT,TRBJ1-3,-,-,TRBV28
CASSKVPLGGGWDTEAFF,TGTGCCAGCAGCAAAGTCCCTTTAGGGGGCGGGTGGGACACTGAAGCTTTCTTT,TRBJ1-1,-,-,TRBV21-1
CAGTPGPKSEKLFF,TGTGCCGGTACCCCGGGACCGAAGAGTGAAAAACTGTTTTTT,TRBJ1-4,-,-,TRBV30
CASRGGGRTLSYNSPLHF,TGTGCCAGCAGGGGGGGAGGGCGCACTCTCTCCTATAATTCACCCCTCCACTTT,TRBJ1-6,-,-,TRBV2
CASSPGTGGQETQYF,TGTGCCAGCAGTCCGGGGACAGGGGGTCAAGAGACCCAGTACTTC,TRBJ2-5,TRBD1,-,TRBV28
CASSGGTGWTEAFF,TGTGCCAGCAGCGGGGGGACGGGTTGGACTGAAGCTTTCTTT,TRBJ1-1,-,once,TRBV13
CASRKVGVQSSGANVLTF,TGTGCCAGCAGGAAAGTGGGGGTACAGAGTTCTGGGGCCAACGTCCTGACTTTC,TRBJ2-6,-,-,TRBV2
CAISESMGGNQPQHF,TGTGCCATCAGTGAGTCGATGGGAGGCAATCAGCCCCAGCATTTT,TRBJ1-5,-,-,TRBV10-3
CASSIGSFYEQYF,TGTGCCAGTAGTATAGGTAGTTTCTACGAGCAGTACTTC,TRBJ2-7,-,-,TRBV19
CASSPRVLADTQYF,TGTGCCAGCAGCCCCAGGGTTTTGGCAGATACGCAGTATTTT,TRBJ2-3,-,-,TRBV2
CASSQGRLAGNLNTQYF,TGTGCCAGCAGCCAAGGTAGACTAGCGGGTAACTTGAATACGCAGTATTTT,TRBJ2-3,TRBD2,few,TRBV4-2
CASSIGHPSGANVLTF,TGCGCCAGCAGCATCGGACACCCCTCTGGGGCCAACGTCCTGACTTTC,TRBJ2-6,-,-,TRBV5-1
CASSWEEGLNGYTF,TGTGCCAGCAGCTGGGAGGAGGGACTGAATGGCTACACCTTC,TRBJ1-2,-,-,TRBV5-6